This passage covers 30 T cell receptor beta chains from one sample sequenced in a study of T cell responses to AZD1222 COVID-19 vaccine. Only in-frame clones appear in the TCRdb table, and some are missing; sequencing was by immunoSEQ multiplex PCR. The data show about 69,000 clones, over 80% seen once. Here the sequenced sample was peripheral blood, taken 28 days after the second AZD1222 dose. Receptor source: an adult who received the AZD1222 COVID-19 vaccine.

The V and J genes are TRBV21-1 and TRBJ1-6. TRBV21-1 constitutes a pseudogene. This CDR3 comprises 13 residues. CDR3 in DNA: TGTGCCAGCGGTGGACCTAATAATTCACCCCTCCACTTT. This encodes CASGGPNNSPLHF.

This CDR3 reads CASSFWTSGHNEQFF. The CDR3 DNA reads TGTGCCAGCAGCTTCTGGACTAGCGGCCATAATGAGCAGTTCTTC. The chain is built from TRBV5-5 and TRBJ2-1; the match to TRBD2 covers 10 bases. The V gene end was trimmed by 2 bases and the J gene end by 7 bases; junction bases not matched to a gene: 6. This CDR3 spans 15 amino acids. Germline CDR1 reads SGHKS; CDR2 reads YYEKEE (reference sequence).

The CDR3 here is CASSDPNRRGFF. CDR3 in DNA: TGTGCCAGCAGTGACCCAAATCGCAGGGGTTTCTTT. This chain uses TRBV6-1 with TRBJ1-1; tentative D call: TRBD1 (6 bases). The CDR3 has 12 residues. Germline V CDR1 and CDR2: MNHNS, SASEGT. Trimming removed 3 bases from V and 13 bases from J, with 15 bases in between.

This chain links TRBV5-1 with TRBJ2-4; D may be TRBD2 (5 bases). The V gene's germline CDR1 is SGHRS and CDR2 YFSETQ. The CDR3 spans 15 residues. V lost 0 bases, J lost 0 bases, and 7 bases lay in between. The CDR3, as DNA: TGCGCCAGCAGCTTGGCCGGGATAGCCAAAAACATTCAGTACTTC. Translated: CASSLAGIAKNIQYF. The variable domain in full, with the rest retrieved from reference TRBV5-1 and TRBJ2-4, is KAGVTQTPRYLIKTRGQQVTLSCSPISGHRSVSWYQQTPGQGLQFLFEYFSETQRNKGNFPGRFSGRQFSNSRSEMNVSTLELGDSALYLCASSLAGIAKNIQYFGAGTRLSVL.

CDR3 protein: CASSLEQGGSSYNSPLHF. The CDR3 DNA is TGTGCCAGCAGCTTAGAACAGGGGGGGAGCTCCTATAATTCACCCCTCCACTTT. The chain carries TRBV11-3 and TRBJ1-6, with 8 bases lining up with TRBD1. V shed 0 bases and J 0 bases; nucleotides not matched to a gene: 4. The germline V gene encodes CDR1 SGHNT and CDR2 YENEEA. This CDR3 contains 18 residues.

The chain uses TRBV4-1 and TRBJ2-6; perhaps TRBD1 as D (5 bases). This CDR3 has 15 amino acids. V was shortened by 7 bases and J by 1 base, with 11 bases between the two germline ends. In germline, CDR1 is MGHRA, CDR2 YSYEKL. The CDR3 nucleotides read TGCGCCAGCACCCCAGGGCGTTCTGGGGCCAACGTCCTGACTTTC. Translation: CASTPGRSGANVLTF.

The chain has TRBV29-1 and TRBJ2-2; D may be TRBD1 (5 bases). The germline gives CDR1 SQVTM, CDR2 ANQGSEA. V gave up 5 bases and J gave up 1 base, with 8 bases separating them. CDR3 length equals 13 residues. DNA for the CDR3: TGCAGCGTTATGACAGAGAACACCGGGGAGCTGTTTTTT. Translation: CSVMTENTGELFF.

In this sample, this clone is medium-sized. The genes are TRBV7-8 and TRBJ2-7; perhaps TRBD1 as D (6 bases). Germline CDR1 and CDR2: SGHVS and FQNEAQ. With 5 bases removed from V and 5 bases from J, the gap between germline ends came to 22 bases. The CDR3 length is 16 residues. CDR3 sequence (DNA): TGTGCCAGCAGCCCGGAAACATACATCCGGGACAACGAGCAGTACTTC. Its translation is CASSPETYIRDNEQYF.

The chain combines TRBV12-3 or TRBV12-4 with TRBJ2-2, with no clear D. This CDR3 spans 13 amino acids. Trimming removed 7 bases at V and 6 bases at J, with 12 bases between. The CDR3: CASNRVGPGELFF. The CDR3 DNA reads TGTGCCAGCAACCGAGTCGGCCCCGGGGAGCTGTTTTTT.

A word on this clone: Other DNA sequences from this sample encode an identical CDR3 as well. Written as DNA, the CDR3 is TGTGCCAGCAGTTTTCGGGGAGGGGAGACCCAGTACTTC. As protein: CASSFRGGETQYF. The genes are TRBV27 and TRBJ2-5; TRBD2 aligns across 7 bases. The CDR3 consists of 13 residues. Germline CDR1 is MNHEY and CDR2 is SMNVEV (reference sequence). J was trimmed by 5 bases and V by 3 bases; bases with no gene match: 3.

The chain is built from TRBV9 and TRBJ2-2; D is undetermined. The CDR3 is made up of 12 amino acids. V gave up 3 bases and J gave up 6 bases, with 6 bases separating them. Germline-derived CDR1 and CDR2 are SGDLS and YYNGEE. CDR3 in amino acids: CASSESPGELFF. The CDR3 coding sequence is TGTGCCAGCAGCGAAAGTCCCGGGGAGCTGTTTTTT. The full variable domain, completed using reference TRBV9 and TRBJ2-2, is DSGVTQTPKHLITATGQRVTLRCSPRSGDLSVYWYQQSLDQGLQFLIQYYNGEERAKGNILERFSAQQFPDLHSELNLSSLELGDSALYFCASSESPGELFFGEGSRLTVL.

The chain couples TRBV29-1 to TRBJ2-1; D ambiguous. The germline V and J ends were trimmed by 7 bases and 7 bases, with 17 bases remaining between them. Germline loops: CDR1 SQVTM, CDR2 ANQGSEA. The CDR3 is made up of 13 amino acids. The CDR3 sequence: CSAVQSFGNEQFF. As DNA, the CDR3 is TGCAGCGCCGTACAGTCCTTTGGGAATGAGCAGTTCTTC.

CDR3 sequence reads: CASSFPEVRDRDGIYGYTF. The DNA for the CDR3 is TGTGCCAGCAGCTTTCCAGAAGTCCGGGACAGGGATGGGATCTATGGCTACACCTTC. The chain is built from TRBV7-3 and TRBJ1-2, with TRBD1 identical over 9 bases. V lost 3 bases to trimming and J lost 4 bases; unmatched junction nucleotides: 18. The germline gives CDR1 SGHTA, CDR2 FQGTGA. The CDR3 consists of 19 residues.

The chain employs TRBV30 and TRBJ1-2; the D gene is possibly TRBD1 (5 bases). This CDR3 is built from 13 residues. Germline V gives CDR1 GTSNPN, CDR2 SVGIG (reference sequence). Trimming stripped 3 bases from V and 5 bases from J, with 13 bases between. The DNA for the CDR3 is TGTGCCTGGAGAGCCGGGACTGAGTATGGCTACACCTTC. It is translated as CAWRAGTEYGYTF.

As DNA, the CDR3 is TGTGCCAGCAGCCAAGCTAACTATGGCTACACCTTC. It codes for CASSQANYGYTF. The rearrangement joins TRBV3-1 (or the pseudogene TRBV3-2) to TRBJ1-2, with no clear D. The CDR3 consists of 12 residues. Trimming took off 1 base at V and 0 bases at J, with 0 bases between the two ends. Germline values: CDR1 LGHDT, CDR2 YNNKEL (reference sequence).

The chain combines TRBV11-3 with TRBJ2-3; D unclear. The CDR3 extends over 14 amino acids. V was shortened by 6 bases and J by 2 bases, with 12 bases between the two germline ends. The germline gives CDR1 SGHNT, CDR2 YENEEA. This CDR3 is CASRTTKTTDTQYF. In DNA form, the CDR3 reads TGTGCCAGCAGAACTACTAAGACCACAGATACGCAGTATTTT.

This chain joins TRBV11-2 and TRBJ2-2; no clear D gene. The CDR3 contains 12 residues. Germline assignment: CDR1 SGHAT and CDR2 FQNNGV. Between the trimmed V and J ends, which lost 5 bases and 0 bases, there was a span of 1 base. The CDR3, as DNA: TGTGCCAGCAGCCCGAACACCGGGGAGCTGTTTTTT. Amino acid sequence: CASSPNTGELFF.

The chain joins TRBV25-1 to TRBJ2-7, with 7 bases aligning to TRBD2. The trim removed 8 bases at V and 5 bases at J, leaving 9 bases unmatched. The V gene's germline CDR1 is MGHDK and CDR2 SYGVNS. The CDR3 contains 13 residues. The CDR3 DNA sequence: TGTGCCAGCTCCGGGGGACTATTCAACGAGCAGTACTTC. Encoded protein: CASSGGLFNEQYF.

The V and J genes are TRBV6-5 and TRBJ1-6, with D perhaps matching TRBD1 (6 bases). Germline-derived CDR1 and CDR2 are MNHEY and SVGAGI. The CDR3 extends over 13 amino acids. Trimming shortened V by 7 bases and J by 10 bases, and 14 bases separated the two germline ends. The CDR3 spells CASKAGVGSPLHF. Here the CDR3 DNA reads TGTGCCAGCAAGGCAGGGGTAGGCTCACCCCTCCACTTT.

The chain combines TRBV21-1 with TRBJ1-1; the DNA was not used to check the table's D call, TRBD1. TRBV21-1 is reported as a pseudogene. This CDR3 region has 12 residues. In nucleotides, the CDR3 is TGTGCCAGCAGGGGCCAGGGCGTCTGGTGCTTCTTT. Its protein product is CASRGQGVWCFF.

This clone has more than one count but fewer than ten. The genes are TRBV7-9 and TRBJ1-3; 9 bases are a match to TRBD1. The CDR3 is made up of 17 amino acids. The ends lost 5 bases at V and 4 bases at J; junction bases unmatched: 12. CDR1 and CDR2 from the germline V gene are SEHNR and FQNEAQ (reference sequence). The CDR3 DNA follows: TGTGCCAGCAGCAAACGCATGGGACAGGGAGAAGGAAACACCATATATTTT. It is translated as CASSKRMGQGEGNTIYF.

This chain joins TRBV10-2 and TRBJ2-5; TRBD1 aligns across 7 bases. V was pared by 4 bases and J by 7 bases, with 9 bases of the junction left unmatched. CDR3 length equals 14 residues. Germline values: CDR1 WSHSY, CDR2 SAAADI. The CDR3 DNA is TGCGCCAGCAGTGGGCAGGGGGACCCTTGGACCCAGTACTTC. This gives the protein CASSGQGDPWTQYF.

The chain links TRBV6-5 to TRBJ1-5, with D perhaps matching TRBD1 (5 bases). V was clipped by 11 bases and J by 0 bases, with 11 bases between them. Germline loops: CDR1 MNHEY, CDR2 SVGAGI. This CDR3 is 13 amino acids long. In DNA form, the CDR3 reads TGTGCCGCAAGGGGCGGTAGCAATCAGCCCCAGCATTTT. The encoded protein is CAARGGSNQPQHF.

The chain links TRBV6-5 to TRBJ2-7; possibly TRBD1 or TRBD2 for D (5 bases each). This CDR3 has 13 residues. The ends were cut back, 8 bases at V and 2 bases at J, with 13 bases in the middle. Germline CDR1 MNHEY, CDR2 SVGAGI. The CDR3 reads CASSRDAAYEQYF. The CDR3 nucleotides read TGTGCCAGCTCCAGGGACGCCGCCTACGAGCAGTACTTC.

V gene TRBV5-1 combines with J gene TRBJ1-4; D call uncertain. The CDR3 contains 15 residues. Germline CDR1 reads SGHRS; CDR2 reads YFSETQ. Trimming shortened V by 4 bases and J by 5 bases, and 15 bases separated the two germline ends. The CDR3: CASSNRPGSNEKLFF. The CDR3 coding sequence is TGCGCCAGCAGCAACCGACCGGGATCCAATGAAAAACTGTTTTTT.

The CDR3 DNA reads as TGTGCCAGCAGTTACTCGAAAATGGACTTAGTTACCTTC. It codes for CASSYSKMDLVTF. The chain has TRBV6-5 and TRBJ1-2, with D unclear. V lost 0 bases to trimming and J lost 14 bases, with 16 bases between them. The CDR3 loop spans 13 amino acids. Germline V gene lookup returns CDR1 MNHEY and CDR2 SVGAGI.

The CDR3 protein is CASSYRQGGNQPQHF. The DNA of the CDR3 is TGTGCCAGCAGCTATCGACAGGGTGGGAATCAGCCCCAGCATTTT. The chain employs TRBV6-6 and TRBJ1-5; 7 bases match TRBD1. The V gene's germline CDR1 is MNHNY and CDR2 SVGAGI (reference sequence). The trim removed 6 bases at V and 4 bases at J, leaving 9 bases unmatched. The length of the CDR3 is 15 residues.

The chain uses TRBV7-9 and TRBJ1-1; 9 nucleotides align to TRBD1. V was clipped by 5 bases and J by 5 bases; unmatched bases: 6. Germline CDR1 SEHNR, CDR2 FQNEAQ (reference sequence). The CDR3 runs 14 residues. The CDR3 sequence is CASSRGTGTTEAFF. In DNA form, the CDR3 reads TGTGCCAGCAGCCGGGGGACAGGGACTACTGAAGCTTTCTTT.

The chain has TRBV10-3 and TRBJ1-2; 8 bases align to TRBD1. This CDR3 is built from 12 residues. Germline V gene data show CDR1 as ENHRY and CDR2 as SYGVKD. The V and J ends lost 11 bases and 1 base, in that order; junction bases with no gene match: 3. The CDR3 nucleotides are TGTGCCGTCACAGGGGGTAACTATGGCTACACCTTC. It translates to CAVTGGNYGYTF.

The chain combines TRBV9 with TRBJ1-1, with a weak D call TRBD1 (6 bases). The CDR3 has 14 residues. The V gene's germline CDR1 is SGDLS and CDR2 YYNGEE. V dropped 3 bases and J dropped 0 bases, with 9 bases sitting between them. CDR3 sequence (DNA): TGTGCCAGCAGCGAAACAGGGTTGAACACTGAAGCTTTCTTT. Translated: CASSETGLNTEAFF.